A selection of T cell receptor beta chains follows, all from one sample in a study of beta chain features in type 1 diabetes. Sequencing was performed with immunoSEQ multiplex PCR; in TCRdb, only in-frame clones are kept and a portion is missing. The sample has over 650,000 clones; 11% to 15% are singletons. Sequenced sample: naive CD4+ T cells from blood. The source is a man aged 18 to 30 with type 1 diabetes. The CDR3 runs from the conserved cysteine through the conserved F or W.

TRBV30,TRBJ1-1,CAWSQIEEGAAFF
TRBV7-2,TRBJ2-5,CASSFETQYF
TRBV4-2,TRBJ1-1,CASSRSTGVNTEAFF
TRBV28,TRBJ1-5,CASSSGQGDQPQHF
TRBV4-1,TRBJ2-3,CASSQEGTSGGGDTQYF
TRBV7-2,TRBJ1-1,CASSLVASMNTEAFF
TRBV2,TRBJ1-2,CASSFSGASGYTF
TRBV30,.,CAQGIFPYEQYF
TRBV6-5,TRBJ2-4,CASSFYSSAGKNIQYF
TRBV7-2,TRBJ1-6,CASTIGVSPLHF
TRBV28,TRBJ2-2,CASRGPYTVAGELFF
TRBV7-6,TRBJ2-7,CASSLNSGAGREQYF
TRBV5-1,TRBJ2-5,CASMHGKQGAEETQYF
TRBV7-6,TRBJ2-5,CASSLEREQTQYF
TRBV29-1,TRBJ2-5,CSGDTGGSETQYF
TRBV30,.,CAWNSGMDYEQYF
TRBV7-2,TRBJ2-2,CASSRSNTGELFF
TRBV11-2,TRBJ2-3,CASSGNRLSTDTQYF
TRBV30,TRBJ1-2,CAWSPGGGRSYGYTF
TRBV2,TRBJ1-4,CASSTTREKLFF
TRBV5-1,TRBJ2-1,CASSLEGVERNEQFF
TRBV4-1,TRBJ1-4,CASSLNRVTNEKLFF
TRBV7-7,TRBJ2-1,CASSLALGGNNEQFF
TRBV30,TRBJ2-1,CAWSAQGNGNEQFF
TRBV6-6,TRBJ1-2,CASSFDGNYGYTF
TRBV18,TRBJ1-2,CASSPEHYPYGYTF
TRBV29-1,TRBJ2-7,CSVVLDRGYEQYF
TRBV5-1,TRBJ2-3,CASSLTSGGTDTQYF
TRBV30,TRBJ2-1,CAWSIRDRRNEQFF
TRBV28,TRBJ2-6,CASTQASSGANVLTF
TRBV30,TRBJ2-4,CAYRQGGDIQYF
TRBV2,TRBJ1-5,CASRELGQTPHF
TRBV30,TRBJ1-5,CAWRVTDNQPQHF
TRBV7-9,TRBJ2-5,CASSPKRGSQQETQYF
TRBV2,TRBJ2-1,CASSARGSYNEQFF
TRBV7-9,TRBJ2-1,CASSDRSVGQGAEQFF
TRBV7-3,TRBJ2-3,CASSFLGGDTDTQYF
TRBV14,TRBJ2-7,CASSIPGTGTYEQYF
TRBV7-2,TRBJ2-7,CASSFVPSYEQYF
TRBV7-9,TRBJ1-2,CASSLGAASGNYGYTF
TRBV7-9,TRBJ1-2,CASSLEDRGQSGYTF
TRBV4-3,TRBJ2-7,CASSQDTRSIFYEQYF
TRBV7-2,TRBJ2-1,CASSFGEVAGNRQFF
TRBV7-9,TRBJ2-6,CASSSTGQAISGANVLTF